These T cell receptor beta chains were read from a single sample in a study of brain T cells in children with intractable seizures. Profiled with immunoSEQ multiplex PCR; TCRdb holds only in-frame clones, not every one. The repertoire holds approximately 110,000 clones, with 90% to 95% as singletons. Sequencing used peripheral blood, obtained at surgery. Receptors originate from a boy in the first two years of life with hemimegalencephaly and intractable seizures. Both conserved end residues are part of each CDR3. D genes are given only for firm matches. For some rows the clone size is stated as once, few or many, or as a class when expanded; others skip it.

d_gene,j_gene,abundance,v_gene,CDR3nt,CDR3aa
TRBD2,TRBJ2-7,once,TRBV6-2/TRBV6-3,TGTGCCAGCAGCCGGACTAGCGGGAGCCGGTACGAGCAGTACTTC,CASSRTSGSRYEQYF
.,TRBJ1-2,.,TRBV28,TGTGCCAGCAGCCTCTCCCGACCCTTCGGCTACGGCTACACCTTC,CASSLSRPFGYGYTF
.,TRBJ2-7,.,TRBV18,TGTGCCAGCTCACTAGGTTCCTACGAGCAGTACTTC,CASSLGSYEQYF
TRBD2,TRBJ2-1,.,TRBV19,TGTGCCAGTAGTCTTACTGGACTAGCGGGAGGGTTGCATGAGCAGTTCTTC,CASSLTGLAGGLHEQFF
.,TRBJ2-4,.,TRBV6-2/TRBV6-3,TGTGCCAGCAGTTACGGAGGGGCATGGAACATTCAGTACTTC,CASSYGGAWNIQYF
.,TRBJ2-7,.,TRBV7-9,TGTGCCAGCAGCTTAGGGCGTCTGCCCTCCTACGAGCAGTACTTC,CASSLGRLPSYEQYF
.,TRBJ1-3,.,TRBV7-9,TGTGCCAGCAGCACTAGGACCCGCGGCCGCCAAATTCGACCTGGAAACACCATATATTTT,CASSTRTRGRQIRPGNTIYF
.,TRBJ1-1,.,TRBV28,TGTGCCAGCAGTTTATCGGGGGAGAACACTGAAGCTTTCTTT,CASSLSGENTEAFF
.,TRBJ2-1,.,TRBV11-3,TGTGCCAGCAGCCCCCGGCTTAACAATGAGCAGTTCTTC,CASSPRLNNEQFF
.,TRBJ1-1,.,TRBV3-1/TRBV3-2,TGTGCCAGCCAGGCAAGGGGGTACACTGAAGCTTTCTTT,CASQARGYTEAFF
.,TRBJ1-1,.,TRBV7-3,TGTGCCAGCAGCTTACTTGGGGGGGACACTGAAGCTTTCTTT,CASSLLGGDTEAFF
TRBD2,TRBJ2-1,.,TRBV5-1,TGCGCCAGCAGCGAAGCGGGGAGTAACTACAATGAGCAGTTCTTC,CASSEAGSNYNEQFF
TRBD1,TRBJ1-5,.,TRBV15,TGTGCCACCAGCAGGACAGGGCGGGGTCCCTACAATCAGCCCCAGCATTTT,CATSRTGRGPYNQPQHF
TRBD2,TRBJ2-2,.,TRBV19,TGTGCCAGTAGTACCCAGACTAGCGGGAGTTTCATCGCGAACACCGGGGAGCTGTTTTTT,CASSTQTSGSFIANTGELFF
.,TRBJ2-1,.,TRBV5-1,TGCGCCAGCAGCTCTCGGGACCGCGGGGAGCAGTTCTTC,CASSSRDRGEQFF
TRBD2,TRBJ2-1,.,TRBV7-8,TGTGCCAGCAGCCCCCGAGGACTAGCGCTCGGAAATGAGCAGTTCTTC,CASSPRGLALGNEQFF
TRBD2,TRBJ2-7,.,TRBV7-8,TGTGCCAGCAGTCCGGGACTAGCGGAATACGAGCAGTACTTC,CASSPGLAEYEQYF
TRBD2,TRBJ2-3,.,TRBV2,TGTGCCAGCACCGGGACTAGCGGGAGGGCCCCAGATACGCAGTATTTT,CASTGTSGRAPDTQYF
TRBD1,TRBJ2-1,.,TRBV11-2,TGTGCCAGCAGCTTAACGAGGGGGCCCGGGGTCGAGCAGTTCTTC,CASSLTRGPGVEQFF
TRBD2,TRBJ2-2,.,TRBV11-2,TGTGCCAGCAGCTTAGATTTGCGGGAGATGAACACCGGGGAGCTGTTTTTT,CASSLDLREMNTGELFF
TRBD2,TRBJ2-6,.,TRBV7-8,TGTGCCAGCAGCAGAGAACTAGCGGGAGGGCCTGGGGCCAACGTCCTGACTTTC,CASSRELAGGPGANVLTF